This passage covers 8 T cell receptor beta chains from one sample sequenced in a study of T cell changes during pregnancy in multiple sclerosis (dated by TCRdb to about 2019). Library construction relied on the immunoSEQ multiplex PCR assay. Here the immuneACCESS table is served through TCRdb, limited to in-frame sequences with V and J called. Missing clones are a known gap in these copies; in checked studies unresolved V genes cover under half, and the rest lacks a known reason. This sample is represented by 26,000 or so clones; roughly 90% of them were singletons. 7.5% to 8.5% of the sample comes from the top ten. This sample comprised CD8+ T cells from peripheral blood mononuclear cells, obtained in the second trimester of pregnancy. Receptor source: a female donor with multiple sclerosis, enrolled in a pregnancy study.

CDR3 coding DNA: TGTGCCTGGACCCTTGGCGGGCGCCTCACCCTCCACTTT. It is translated as CAWTLGGRLTLHF. This chain connects TRBV30 to TRBJ1-6; no clear D. V lost 4 bases to trimming and J lost 14 bases, with 18 bases between them. The CDR3 is 13 residues long. CDR1 is GTSNPN, CDR2 SVGIG, per germline (reference sequence).

This rearrangement joins TRBV2 to TRBJ2-3; weak D call: TRBD1 (5 bases). The V gene's germline CDR1 is SNHLY and CDR2 FYNNEI. With 7 bases removed from V and 2 bases from J, the gap between germline ends came to 10 bases. This CDR3 has 13 residues. This CDR3 reads CASNRGDTDTQYF. CDR3 bases: TGTGCCAGCAATAGGGGCGACACAGATACGCAGTATTTT. The full variable domain, with the rest looked up from reference TRBV2 and TRBJ2-3, is EPEVTQTPSHQVTQMGQEVILRCVPISNHLYFYWYRQILGQKVEFLVSFYNNEISEKSEIFDDQFSVERPDGSNFTLKIRSTKLEDSAMYFCASNRGDTDTQYFGPGTRLTVL.

The J gene is TRBJ1-4, the V gene TRBV5-5; D is uncertain. The germline CDR1 and CDR2 sequences are SGHKS and YYEKEE (reference sequence). V was trimmed by 1 base and J by 4 bases, leaving 14 bases between them. The CDR3 has 16 amino acids. The CDR3 DNA reads TGTGCCAGCAGCTTGCGGGCCCAGCGGGGTAATGAAAAACTGTTTTTT. It encodes CASSLRAQRGNEKLFF.

The chain recombines TRBV10-1 with TRBJ1-5, with TRBD1 matching 8 bases. The J segment lost 6 bases and the V segment lost 0 bases, leaving 4 bases of the junction unmatched. CDR1 WNHNN and CDR2 SYGVQD come from the germline V gene (reference sequence). The length of the CDR3 is 15 residues. CDR3 sequence (DNA): TGCGCCAGCAGTGAGTCTGGACAGGGACTTCAGCCCCAGCATTTT. Its translation: CASSESGQGLQPQHF.

The genes are TRBV27 and TRBJ2-1; 13 bases line up with TRBD2. CDR3 size: 16 residues. J lost 7 bases, V lost 4 bases, and 7 bases had no gene match. The germline V gene encodes CDR1 MNHEY and CDR2 SMNVEV (reference sequence). Here the CDR3 reads CASSSGTSGARNEQFF. Written as DNA, the CDR3 is TGTGCCAGCAGTTCCGGGACTAGCGGGGCGAGGAATGAGCAGTTCTTC.

The CDR3 nucleotides are TGTGCCAGCAGCTTTCCGGGACAGGGGAATGAAAAACTGTTTTTT. This gives the protein CASSFPGQGNEKLFF. The chain joins TRBV7-9 to TRBJ1-4; 10 nucleotides agree with TRBD1. Germline-derived CDR1 and CDR2 are SEHNR and FQNEAQ (reference sequence). CDR3 size: 15 residues. With 3 bases clipped from V and 5 bases from J, the junction kept 3 bases outside the gene matches.

This rearrangement joins TRBV7-2 to TRBJ2-3; a weak D match, TRBD1 (6 bases). This CDR3 has 15 residues. The germline CDR1 and CDR2 sequences are SGHTA and FQGNSA. V shed 5 bases and J shed 7 bases, with 19 bases lying between them. The CDR3 loop reads CASSPRGAGLYTQYF. The CDR3 DNA sequence: TGTGCCAGCAGCCCCAGGGGTGCAGGGCTATATACGCAGTATTTT.

The sample holds one count of this clone. The rearrangement uses TRBV4-3 and TRBJ1-2; 8 bases match TRBD1. Germline-derived CDR1 and CDR2 are LGHNA and YSLEER. The CDR3 is 13 residues long. With V trimmed by 0 bases and J by 6 bases, 0 bases remained unmatched. Here the CDR3 reads CASSQDRGHGYTF. The CDR3 DNA sequence: TGCGCCAGCAGCCAAGACAGGGGGCATGGCTACACCTTC.